This TCR beta chain was profiled in a study of blood T cell repertoires in COVID-19. Repertoires were generated with immunoSEQ multiplex PCR, while TCRdb's copy carries only in-frame clones and drops some. The table records around 120,000 clones, less than 85% of them present only once. In germline, CDR1 is LGHDT, CDR2 YNNKEL (reference sequence). Between the trimmed V and J ends, which lost 4 bases and 1 base, there was a span of 14 bases. The CDR3 consists of 15 residues. This chain uses TRBV3-1 (or the pseudogene TRBV3-2) with TRBJ2-7, with a weak D call TRBD1 (6 bases). This sequence was found in a man aged 50 to 59 with acute or convalescent COVID-19. The sample taken for sequencing was peripheral blood. CDR3 in amino acids: CASSPRPGQSYEQYF. The CDR3 nucleotides read TGTGCCAGCAGCCCTCGTCCGGGACAATCCTACGAGCAGTACTTC.